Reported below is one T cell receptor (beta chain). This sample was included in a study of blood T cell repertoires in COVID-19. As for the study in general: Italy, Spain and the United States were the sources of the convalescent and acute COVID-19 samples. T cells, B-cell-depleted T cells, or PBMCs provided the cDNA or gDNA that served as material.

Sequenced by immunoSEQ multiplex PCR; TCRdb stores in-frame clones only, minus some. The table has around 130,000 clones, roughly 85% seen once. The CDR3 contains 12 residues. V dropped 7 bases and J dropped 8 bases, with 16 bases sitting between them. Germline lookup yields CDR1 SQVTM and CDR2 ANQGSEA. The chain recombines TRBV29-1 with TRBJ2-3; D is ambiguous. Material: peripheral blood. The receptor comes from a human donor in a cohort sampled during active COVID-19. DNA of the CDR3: TGCAGCGCCGAAGCCTTGCCAGGTACGCAGTATTTT. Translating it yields CSAEALPGTQYF.